This paragraph reports one T cell receptor beta chain. What it binds is not known. This entry belongs to a study of T cell responses to AZD1222 COVID-19 vaccine. Study-wide points: Mostly white British, mostly female donors; authors suggested clonal diversity may be underestimated. Distributed over spike, vaccine-associated CD4 TCRs predominated at 160-218 and 743-854. Increased Spike-specific TCR breadth and depth were observed after two AZD1222 doses.

Assay: immunoSEQ multiplex PCR; the TCRdb copy retains only in-frame clones and omits some. The sample has roughly 140,000 clones; about nine tenths are singletons. The V end was cut by 0 bases, the J end by 7 bases, with 10 bases between. Germline V lookup: CDR1 ENHRY, CDR2 SYGVKD. The CDR3 consists of 14 residues. This sequence originates from an adult in good health. Material: peripheral blood, obtained on day 0 of AZD1222 vaccination. The rearrangement links TRBV10-3 to TRBJ1-5; TRBD1 might be the D (5 bases). As DNA, the CDR3 is TGTGCCATCAGTGAGTCAGCAGGGAGCCAGCCCCAGCATTTT. Translation gives CAISESAGSQPQHF.